This TCR beta chain is drawn from a study of glioma-infiltrating T cells after dendritic cell vaccination (dated by TCRdb to 2016 to 2017). With respect to the entire study: The cohort included roughly 15 glioblastoma patients drawn from Phase I and II dendritic cell vaccination trials, of whom 9 were newly diagnosed and 6 had recurrent disease. Three intradermal dendritic cell vaccine injections were administered to patients at biweekly intervals in the arm below the axilla. The vaccine was prepared from monocyte-derived dendritic cells that were cultured for 6 to 7 days with IL-4 and GM-CSF and then pulsed overnight with autologous tumor lysate. TCR sequencing metrics, including TIL content and tumor-blood repertoire overlap, were correlated with survival after dendritic cell vaccination. Between the early 2000s and the early 2010s, the patients were given dendritic cell vaccination pulsed with autologous tumor lysate. Deep sequencing of TCR beta CDR3 regions was used to quantify tumor-infiltrating lymphocyte content and compare tumor and blood repertoires in dendritic cell-vaccinated glioblastoma patients. What the work shows at the level of the full study, not this receptor alone: After dendritic cell vaccination, a higher estimated pretreatment TIL content predicted longer time to progression and longer overall survival. The cohort was small and heterogeneous, few patients had complete blood and tumor sets, and even fewer had initial-recurrent tumor pairs. TCR clonality showed no direct relationship with survival, which suggests that a diverse polyclonal response may be important. The three-group TCR overlap response model was characterized as speculative, and prospective validation of the model was stated to be required.

To be selected, patients needed enough residual fresh-frozen tumor tissue and more than two years of available survival data. Although molecular status otherwise differed among the glioblastoma patients, no patient had an isocitrate dehydrogenase mutation. PBMC were collected before vaccination, two weeks after the third vaccination, and at tumor progression if progression occurred. The Qiagen DNeasy Blood extraction Kit was used for extraction of genomic DNA. As to this clone: Its recognized antigen is unknown. Qualities for individual bases were not recorded, and no much larger clone is one base off.

Reading the germline V gene gives CDR1 SGHTA and CDR2 FQGNSA. V ends up 4 bases short and J 4 bases short, with an unmatched junction base count of 6. The CDR3, from cysteine to phenylalanine, totals 15 residues. Kept here is only the CDR3 DNA, which spans 45 bases and is read in frame from base 1. Using the immunoSEQ assay, TCRB CDR3 regions were amplified from 2 to 2.5 micrograms of genomic DNA, or from all available DNA when less than that was on hand. Multiplex PCR used 60 forward primers for TCR V beta segments and 13 reverse primers for J beta segments. Synthetic control templates were spiked into each sample at limiting dilution to estimate reads per starting template. The Illumina HiSeq System generated sequencing reads of 87 bp. The published analysis was carried out like this. To remove PCR and sequencing errors, closely related sequences were merged with a nearest neighbor algorithm. TCR overlap was defined as the percentage of unique tumor TCR beta sequences that were also present in the same patient's peripheral blood. TCRdb stores this immuneACCESS table with in-frame sequences only. Part of the clones is absent; in the studies checked, under half of the shortfall reflects unresolved V genes, and no reason is known for the rest. V and J calls plus clone size are reproduced from that table; the DNA served to infer D and trimming. This sample holds 40,000 or so clones; approximately 82% were observed only once. The ten largest clones take up 7.8% of the sample.

The clonotype was recovered from a human donor with glioblastoma. The starting material was blood, obtained before dendritic cell vaccination. The chain employs TRBV7-2 and TRBJ2-1; the junction holds 8 bases that match TRBD1. The sequence in DNA is TGTGCCAGCAGCTCTCCAGGGGGCTCGTACAATGAGCAGTTCTTC. It specifies CASSSPGGSYNEQFF.